A selection of T cell receptor beta chains follows, all from one sample in a study of blood T cell repertoires in COVID-19. Only in-frame clones appear in the TCRdb table, and some are missing; sequencing was by immunoSEQ multiplex PCR. The sample shows 65,000 to 90,000 clones, 85% to 90% of them seen only once. Sequenced: peripheral blood. The receptors were sampled from an elderly woman in a cohort sampled during active or convalescent COVID-19. The CDR3 runs from the conserved cysteine through the conserved F or W. D genes are given only for firm matches. Where a row states a size, it is once, few, many or the class of an expanded clone; other rows omit it.

J	V	D	size	DNA	CDR3
TRBJ1-3	TRBV6-6	.	few	TGTGCCAGCACCTACTCTGGAAACACCATATATTTT	CASTYSGNTIYF
TRBJ2-3	TRBV21-1	.	.	TGTGCCAGCAGCAAAGAATTGGCTAGCGGGAGGAAGACAGATACGCAGTATTTT	CASSKELASGRKTDTQYF
TRBJ2-2	TRBV11-3	TRBD2	few	TGTGCCAGCAGCTTAGTTTGGACTAGCGGGGGCGGGGAGCTGTTTTTT	CASSLVWTSGGGELFF
TRBJ1-5	TRBV28	.	once	TGTGCCAGCACCATCCCCTTAGGAGGGAGCAATCAGCCCCAGCATTTT	CASTIPLGGSNQPQHF
TRBJ1-5	TRBV3-1/TRBV3-2	.	.	TGTGCCAGCAGCCAAGATTGGGCAGTGGATCAGCCCCAGCATTTT	CASSQDWAVDQPQHF
TRBJ1-6	TRBV3-1/TRBV3-2	.	few	TGTGCCAGCAGGTCCGGGATCCTCTTTAATTCACCCCTCCACTTT	CASRSGILFNSPLHF
TRBJ1-6	TRBV30	.	.	TGTGCCTGGGAGAGGGGGAGCTCCTATAATTCACCCCTCCACTTT	CAWERGSSYNSPLHF
TRBJ2-1	TRBV2	TRBD2	.	TGTGCCAGCAGTGAAGCGTTAGCGGGAGTTGGTGAGCAGTTCTTC	CASSEALAGVGEQFF
TRBJ2-1	TRBV2	.	.	TGTGCCAGCAGTGAATCTGGGAGCTCCTACAATGAGCAGTTCTTC	CASSESGSSYNEQFF
TRBJ2-5	TRBV28	TRBD1	.	TGTGCCAGCTCCAAACAGGGGGCGGGGGAGACCCAGTACTTC	CASSKQGAGETQYF
TRBJ2-7	TRBV5-4	TRBD2	.	TGTGCCAGCAGCACGGGGCGGGAGGAAACCTACGAGCAGTACTTC	CASSTGREETYEQYF
TRBJ1-6	TRBV6-6	.	.	TGTGCCTACTCGGCGGATCTGGGTTCACCCCTCCACTTT	CAYSADLGSPLHF
TRBJ1-2	TRBV5-5	TRBD1	.	TGTGCCAGCAGAAACTGGACAGGGCAATACTATGGCTACACCTTC	CASRNWTGQYYGYTF
TRBJ2-1	TRBV10-1	.	.	TGCGCCAGCAGTGAAGCGTCCCAACCCTCGGATGAGCAGTTCTTC	CASSEASQPSDEQFF
TRBJ1-6	TRBV4-1	.	once	TGCGCCAGCAGCCTTCGACGGGAGTCTGGTAATTCACCCCTCCACTTT	CASSLRRESGNSPLHF
TRBJ2-5	TRBV18	.	.	TGTGCCAGCTCACCAAGGGTAGGTGAGGGAAACCAAGAGACCCAGTACTTC	CASSPRVGEGNQETQYF
TRBJ1-1	TRBV14	.	.	TGTGCCAGCAGCCCGCGGGGAGGGGGGAACACTGAAGCTTTCTTT	CASSPRGGGNTEAFF
TRBJ1-2	TRBV7-9	TRBD1	.	TGTGCCAGCAGCTTACCCTTGACAGGGTACTATGGCTACACCTTC	CASSLPLTGYYGYTF
TRBJ2-7	TRBV7-9	.	.	TGTGCCAGCAGCCTCGGACAGAGCGGGGCGTACGAGCAGTACTTC	CASSLGQSGAYEQYF
TRBJ2-1	TRBV30	.	few	TGTGCCTGGAGCTTCGGAGAGGGGGCCTACAATGAGCAGTTCTTC	CAWSFGEGAYNEQFF
TRBJ1-2	TRBV3-1/TRBV3-2	.	.	TGTGCCAGCAGCCAAGGTGGCGGGGAACGACACGGCTACACCTTC	CASSQGGGERHGYTF
TRBJ2-6	TRBV5-4	TRBD1	.	TGTGCCAGCAGCCCCCGGGACAGGGTCTCTGGGGCCAACGTCCTGACTTTC	CASSPRDRVSGANVLTF
TRBJ2-7	TRBV6-5	TRBD1	.	TGTGCCAGCAGACCCACAGGGGGCGCCTCCTACGAGCAGTACTTC	CASRPTGGASYEQYF
TRBJ2-7	TRBV28	TRBD2	.	TGTGCCAGCAGCCCCCGGGTACTAGCGGGTAACTCCTACGAGCAGTACTTC	CASSPRVLAGNSYEQYF
TRBJ2-3	TRBV24-1	TRBD2	.	TGTGCCACCAGTGATTCTAAACGGACTAGCCGAGGGGGGGATACGCAGTATTTT	CATSDSKRTSRGGDTQYF
TRBJ2-6	TRBV7-3	.	.	TGTGCCAGCAGCTTAACGGGCCGCTCTGGGGCCAACGTCCTGACTTTC	CASSLTGRSGANVLTF